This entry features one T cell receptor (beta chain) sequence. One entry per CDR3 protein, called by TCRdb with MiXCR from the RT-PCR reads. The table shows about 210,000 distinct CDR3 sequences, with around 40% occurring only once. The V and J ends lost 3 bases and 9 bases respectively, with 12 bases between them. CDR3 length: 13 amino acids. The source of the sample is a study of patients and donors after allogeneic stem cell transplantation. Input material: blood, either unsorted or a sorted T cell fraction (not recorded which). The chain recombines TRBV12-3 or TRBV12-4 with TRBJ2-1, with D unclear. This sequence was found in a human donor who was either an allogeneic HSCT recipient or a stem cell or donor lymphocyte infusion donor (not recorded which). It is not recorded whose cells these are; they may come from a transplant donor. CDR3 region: CASSFRRHGEQFF. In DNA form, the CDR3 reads TGTGCCAGCAGTTTTCGGCGCCACGGTGAGCAGTTCTTC.